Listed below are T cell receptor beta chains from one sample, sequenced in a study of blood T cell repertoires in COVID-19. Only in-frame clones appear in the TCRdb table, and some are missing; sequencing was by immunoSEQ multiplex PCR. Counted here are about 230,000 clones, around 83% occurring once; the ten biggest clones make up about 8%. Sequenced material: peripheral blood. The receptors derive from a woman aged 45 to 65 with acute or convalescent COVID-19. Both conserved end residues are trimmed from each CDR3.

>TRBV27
ASSPTGGYEQY
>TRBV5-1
ASSVGGPYEQY
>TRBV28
ASSSGTGGADTQY
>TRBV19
ASSLSLPRTGDEKLF
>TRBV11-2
ASSFIIVGLDHEQY
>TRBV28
ASSFDFSYEQY
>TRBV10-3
AISDPQRGALLVRQF
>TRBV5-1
ASSLASGTQETQY
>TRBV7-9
ASSYSGTLNTEAF
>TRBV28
ASSFVGAGRSYEQY